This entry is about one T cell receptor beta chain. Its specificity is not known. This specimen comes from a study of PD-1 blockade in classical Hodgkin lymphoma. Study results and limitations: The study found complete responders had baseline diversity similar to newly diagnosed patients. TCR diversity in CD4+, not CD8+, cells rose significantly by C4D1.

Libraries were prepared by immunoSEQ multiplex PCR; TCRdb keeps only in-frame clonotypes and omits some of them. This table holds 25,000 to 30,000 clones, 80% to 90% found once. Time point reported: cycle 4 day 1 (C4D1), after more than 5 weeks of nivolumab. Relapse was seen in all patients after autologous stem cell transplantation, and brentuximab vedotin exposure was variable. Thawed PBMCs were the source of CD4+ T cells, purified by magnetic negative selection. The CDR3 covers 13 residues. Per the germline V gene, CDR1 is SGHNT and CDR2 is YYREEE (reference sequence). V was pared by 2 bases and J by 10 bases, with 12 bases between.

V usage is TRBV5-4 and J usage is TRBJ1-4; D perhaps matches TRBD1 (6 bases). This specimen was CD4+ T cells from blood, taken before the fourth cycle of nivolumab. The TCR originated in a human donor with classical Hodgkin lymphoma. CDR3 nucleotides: TGTGCCAGCAGCTTAGGGGGAGACGGAAAACTGTTTTTT. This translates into CASSLGGDGKLFF.